This T cell receptor (beta chain) was sequenced during a study of T-cell reconstitution after alpha-beta-depleted transplantation in children. There are many counts of this clonotype. The germline CDR1 and CDR2 sequences are LNHDA and SQIVND (reference sequence). V lost 1 base and J lost 14, with 18 bases in between. The CDR3 loop spans 14 amino acids. As it was prepared, the TCRbeta library received unique molecular identifiers. MiXCR, applied by TCRdb to the PCR reads, yields one record per CDR3 protein. The data contain almost 500,000 distinct CDR3 sequences, 8% to 11% of them seen just once; the ten biggest clones take up just over 2%.

This specimen consisted of PBMCs, obtained before TCRalphabeta/CD19-depleted stem cell transplant. The chain couples TRBV19 to TRBJ2-1; TRBD1 or TRBD2 may be the D gene (5 bases each). The receptor's source is a child aged 2 to 15 with inherited bone marrow failure, due to receive a stem cell transplant. The CDR3 coding sequence is TGTGCCAGTAGTATAGTGAACTCCGGGACCGGGGAGTTCTTC. Its translation is CASSIVNSGTGEFF.